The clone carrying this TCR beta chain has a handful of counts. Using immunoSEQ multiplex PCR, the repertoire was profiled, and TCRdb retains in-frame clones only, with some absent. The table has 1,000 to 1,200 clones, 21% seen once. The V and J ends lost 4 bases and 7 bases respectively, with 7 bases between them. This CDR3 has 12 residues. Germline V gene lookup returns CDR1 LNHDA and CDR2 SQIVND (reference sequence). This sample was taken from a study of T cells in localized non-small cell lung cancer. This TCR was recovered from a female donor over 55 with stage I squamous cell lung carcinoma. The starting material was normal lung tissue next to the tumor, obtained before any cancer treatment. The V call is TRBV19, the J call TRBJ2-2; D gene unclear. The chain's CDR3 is CASSSRDGELFF. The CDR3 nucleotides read TGTGCCAGTAGTAGTCGAGACGGGGAGCTGTTTTTT.